This entry lists 13 T cell receptor beta chains sequenced from one sample in a study of technical replicates of blood from several donors (dated by TCRdb to between 2016 and 2019). Library method: the immunoSEQ multiplex PCR assay. TCRdb mirrors the immuneACCESS table, restricted to in-frame sequences. Some clones are absent from its copies; in checked studies, under half trace to an unresolved V gene, and the reason for the others is unknown. Present in this sample are about 61,000 clones, about 97% of which were seen just once. The top ten hold approximately 0.18% of the sample. The sample taken for sequencing was T cells isolated from PBMCs. The receptor source for this set is a human donor in good health.

This chain uses TRBV29-1 with TRBJ1-1, with D maybe TRBD1 (6 bases). Germline loops: CDR1 SQVTM, CDR2 ANQGSEA. The V end lost 4 bases, the J end lost 5 bases, and 11 bases lay between the germline ends. This CDR3 comprises 12 residues. The CDR3 is CSVVPGVTEAFF. CDR3 coding DNA: TGCAGCGTTGTGCCAGGGGTAACTGAAGCTTTCTTT.

The rearrangement uses TRBV5-1 and TRBJ2-7; TRBD2 aligns across 10 bases. The CDR3 is 15 residues long. From germline, CDR1 is SGHRS and CDR2 YFSETQ. With V trimmed by 0 bases and J by 6 bases, 6 bases remained unmatched. The CDR3 nucleotides read TGCGCCAGCAGCTTGGATCTAGCGGGAGTAAGCGAGCAGTACTTC. Protein: CASSLDLAGVSEQYF.

The sample holds one count of this clone. This chain joins TRBV5-1 and TRBJ2-3; 12 bases fit TRBD2. V dropped 4 bases and J dropped 2; count of bases not matched to a gene: 5. CDR1 SGHRS and CDR2 YFSETQ come from the germline V gene. The CDR3 spans 16 residues. In nucleotides, the CDR3 is TGCGCCAGCAGCACCGGACTAGCGGGGCACACAGATACGCAGTATTTT. Translation: CASSTGLAGHTDTQYF. Full variable domain (outside the CDR3, taken from reference TRBV5-1 and TRBJ2-3): KAGVTQTPRYLIKTRGQQVTLSCSPISGHRSVSWYQQTPGQGLQFLFEYFSETQRNKGNFPGRFSGRQFSNSRSEMNVSTLELGDSALYLCASSTGLAGHTDTQYFGPGTRLTVL.

A few counts support this clone. Here the CDR3 DNA reads TGTGCCAGCAGTGAGGAGGGTAATTCACCCCTCCACTTT. Its protein product is CASSEEGNSPLHF. V and J are TRBV2 and TRBJ1-6, with D unclear. The CDR3 consists of 13 residues. Trimming took off 3 bases at V and 6 bases at J, with 6 bases between the two ends. Germline loops: CDR1 SNHLY, CDR2 FYNNEI.

The genes are TRBV6-5 and TRBJ1-5; D call uncertain. Germline V gene lookup returns CDR1 MNHEY and CDR2 SVGAGI. This CDR3 comprises 15 residues. The V end was cut by 2 bases, the J end by 2 bases, with 10 bases between. The CDR3 region is CASSYRVGGNQPQHF. The DNA of the CDR3 is TGTGCCAGCAGTTACCGGGTGGGAGGCAATCAGCCCCAGCATTTT.

The chain couples TRBV5-1 to TRBJ2-7, with 13 positions matching TRBD2. The junction had 4 bases not matched to a gene; V was cut back by 4 bases and J by 3 bases. CDR1 and CDR2 from the germline V gene are SGHRS and YFSETQ. This CDR3 region has 15 residues. Here the CDR3 DNA reads TGCGCCAGCAGCCGGGGGACTAGCGGGATCTACGAGCAGTACTTC. Amino acid sequence: CASSRGTSGIYEQYF.

This chain connects TRBV4-1 to TRBJ1-1, with 7 bases matching TRBD1. CDR3 size: 16 residues. With V trimmed by 4 bases and J by 5 bases, 13 bases remained unmatched. Germline assignment: CDR1 MGHRA and CDR2 YSYEKL. The CDR3, as DNA: TGCGCCAGCAGCCTCCGGACAGGAGGAAAGGGGACTGAAGCTTTCTTT. Residues: CASSLRTGGKGTEAFF.

The chain uses TRBV5-1 and TRBJ2-1; D is uncertain. Germline V gene sequence: CDR1 SGHRS, CDR2 YFSETQ. The CDR3 loop spans 16 amino acids. With 7 bases removed from V and 0 bases from J, the gap between germline ends came to 17 bases. In DNA form, the CDR3 reads TGCGCCAGCCATAGGAGCGATTATAGCTCCTACAATGAGCAGTTCTTC. This translates into CASHRSDYSSYNEQFF.

The rearrangement joins TRBV7-6 to TRBJ2-5; D may be TRBD1 (5 bases). The end of the DNA fits TRBJ2-7 better, so the J call may be wrong. Germline CDR1 and CDR2: SGHVS and FNYEAQ. This CDR3 has 16 residues. CDR3 sequence reads: CASSLSRAESSYEQYF. DNA for the CDR3: TGTGCCAGCAGCTTATCCAGGGCTGAGAGCTCCTACGAGCAGTACTTC.

The chain employs TRBV11-2 and TRBJ1-2, with D possibly matching TRBD1 (5 bases). V gave up 1 base and J gave up 4 bases, with 10 bases separating them. This CDR3 region has 14 residues. The germline gives CDR1 SGHAT, CDR2 FQNNGV. CDR3 DNA: TGTGCCAGCAGCTTAGGACAGCCAGGCTATGGCTACACCTTC. It codes for CASSLGQPGYGYTF.

The V and J genes are TRBV7-3 and TRBJ2-5; 11 bases are shared with TRBD1. Losses at the gene ends were 1 base for V and 2 bases for J; bases not matched to a gene: 3. This CDR3 contains 16 residues. CDR1 and CDR2 from the germline V gene are SGHTA and FQGTGA. The DNA for the CDR3 is TGTGCCAGCAGCTTAAACGGACAGGGGGCACAAGAGACCCAGTACTTC. Its protein is CASSLNGQGAQETQYF.

The V and J genes are TRBV29-1 and TRBJ2-7; possible D gene TRBD2, 5 bases. Trimming took off 7 bases at V and 0 bases at J, with 13 bases between the two ends. Germline V CDR1 and CDR2: SQVTM, ANQGSEA. The CDR3 extends over 13 amino acids. Here the CDR3 reads CSGLSGVSYEQYF. CDR3 DNA sequence: TGCAGCGGATTATCCGGGGTCTCCTACGAGCAGTACTTC.

The CDR3 is CASSQAEYNEQFF. Here the CDR3 DNA reads TGTGCCAGCAGCCAAGCAGAATACAATGAGCAGTTCTTC. The V call is TRBV4-2, the J call TRBJ2-1, with D unresolved. Germline lookup yields CDR1 LGHNA and CDR2 YNFKEQ. Trimming removed 1 base at V and 4 bases at J, with 5 bases between. The CDR3 is 13 amino acids.